This T cell receptor (beta chain) was obtained from a study of OX40 agonist ivuxolimab in advanced cancers. The protocol was immunoSEQ multiplex PCR, while the TCRdb copy is restricted to in-frame clones and leaves out a portion. The sample has about 68,000 clones; approximately 82% are singletons. The CDR3 consists of 15 residues. The trim removed 3 bases at V and 3 bases at J, leaving 6 bases unmatched. Germline V lookup: CDR1 SGHTA, CDR2 FQGNSA. Notes on the study in general: People who partly responded at 0.1-3.0 mg/kg had some of the least clonal expansion seen.

As regards this clone: Its specificity is not known.

This receptor was obtained from an adult with an advanced solid tumor such as melanoma, head and neck, liver or kidney cancer. The sample here was CD4+ or CD8+ T cells sorted from blood, taken in a trial of the OX40 agonist ivuxolimab. The rearrangement uses TRBV7-2 and TRBJ2-7; 9 bases fit TRBD1. CDR3 amino acids: CASSFPGQGVYEQYF. CDR3 in DNA: TGTGCCAGCAGCTTCCCGGGACAGGGTGTCTACGAGCAGTACTTC.